This TCR beta chain is from a study of beta chain features in type 1 diabetes. Germline CDR1 and CDR2: SGDLS and YYNGEE. The CDR3 has 13 amino acids. With 4 bases removed from V and 1 base from J, the gap between germline ends came to 8 bases. This clone was counted between two and nine times. Its target is unknown. cDNA synthesis used the whole RNA isolate, giving expressed TCRB sequences. Samples of naive, central memory and regulatory T cells yielded a mean of about 3.8 million reads. Measured with immunoSEQ multiplex PCR; TCRdb has only the in-frame clones, and not every one. The repertoire holds roughly 170,000 clones, with around 13% as singletons. Findings of the study overall: Insertions were fewer and deletions more numerous at VDJ junctions in type 1 diabetes patients. Resolution of whether HLA type affects TCRB rearrangement was not achieved here. Possible PCR preference for shorter templates applied equally to patients and controls.

The specimen was central memory CD4+ T cells from blood. The sequence came from a woman aged 18-29 years in good health. The chain carries TRBV9 and TRBJ2-5; a possible D gene is TRBD2 (6 bases). The DNA of the CDR3 is TGTGCCAGCAGCAAGGGACTCCAAGAGACCCAGTACTTC. As protein: CASSKGLQETQYF. Supplemented by reference TRBV9 and TRBJ2-5, the full variable domain reads DSGVTQTPKHLITATGQRVTLRCSPRSGDLSVYWYQQSLDQGLQFLIQYYNGEERAKGNILERFSAQQFPDLHSELNLSSLELGDSALYFCASSKGLQETQYFGPGTRLLVL.